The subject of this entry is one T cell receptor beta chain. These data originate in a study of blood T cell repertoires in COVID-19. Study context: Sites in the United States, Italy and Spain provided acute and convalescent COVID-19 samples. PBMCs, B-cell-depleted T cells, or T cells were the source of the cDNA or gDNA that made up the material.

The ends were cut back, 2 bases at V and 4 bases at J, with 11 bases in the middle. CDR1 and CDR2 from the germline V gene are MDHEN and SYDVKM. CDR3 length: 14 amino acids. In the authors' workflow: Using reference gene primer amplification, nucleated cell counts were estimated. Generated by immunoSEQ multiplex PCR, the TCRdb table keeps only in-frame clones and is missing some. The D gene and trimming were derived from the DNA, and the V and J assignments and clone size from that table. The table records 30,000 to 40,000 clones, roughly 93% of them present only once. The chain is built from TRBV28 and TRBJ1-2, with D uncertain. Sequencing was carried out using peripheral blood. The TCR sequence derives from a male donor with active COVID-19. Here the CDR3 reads CASSLNSQFYGYTF. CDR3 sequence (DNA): TGTGCCAGCAGTTTAAACAGCCAATTCTATGGCTACACCTTC.